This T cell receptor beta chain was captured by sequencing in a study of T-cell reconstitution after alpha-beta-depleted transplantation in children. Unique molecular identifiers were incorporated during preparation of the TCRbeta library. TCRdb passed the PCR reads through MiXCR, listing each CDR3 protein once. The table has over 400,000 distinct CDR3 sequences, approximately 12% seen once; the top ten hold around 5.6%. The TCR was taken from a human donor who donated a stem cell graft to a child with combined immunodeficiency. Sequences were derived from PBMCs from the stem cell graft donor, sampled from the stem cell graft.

The CDR3: CASSRTDTDTEAFF. In DNA form, the CDR3 reads TGCGCCAGCAGCCGGACAGATACCGACACTGAAGCTTTCTTT. The chain links TRBV5-1 to TRBJ1-1, with D possibly TRBD1 on 6 matching bases. V dropped 4 bases and J dropped 3 bases, with 13 bases sitting between them. CDR1 is SGHRS, CDR2 YFSETQ, per germline. This CDR3 comprises 14 residues.